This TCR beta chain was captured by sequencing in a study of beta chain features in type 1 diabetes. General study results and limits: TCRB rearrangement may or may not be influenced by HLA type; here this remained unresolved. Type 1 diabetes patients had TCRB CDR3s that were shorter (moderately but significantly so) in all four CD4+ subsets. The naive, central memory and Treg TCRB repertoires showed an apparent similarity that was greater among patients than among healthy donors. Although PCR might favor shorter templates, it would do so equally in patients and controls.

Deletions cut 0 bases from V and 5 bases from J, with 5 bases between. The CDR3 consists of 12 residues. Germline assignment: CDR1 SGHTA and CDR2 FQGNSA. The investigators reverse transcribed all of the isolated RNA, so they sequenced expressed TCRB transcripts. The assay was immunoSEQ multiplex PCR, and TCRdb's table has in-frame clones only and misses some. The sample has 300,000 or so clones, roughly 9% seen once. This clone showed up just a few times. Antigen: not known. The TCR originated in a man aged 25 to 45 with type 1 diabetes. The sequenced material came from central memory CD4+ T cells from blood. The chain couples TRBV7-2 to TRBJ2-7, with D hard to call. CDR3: CASSLARNEQYF. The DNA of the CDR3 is TGTGCCAGCAGCTTAGCTAGGAACGAGCAGTACTTC.